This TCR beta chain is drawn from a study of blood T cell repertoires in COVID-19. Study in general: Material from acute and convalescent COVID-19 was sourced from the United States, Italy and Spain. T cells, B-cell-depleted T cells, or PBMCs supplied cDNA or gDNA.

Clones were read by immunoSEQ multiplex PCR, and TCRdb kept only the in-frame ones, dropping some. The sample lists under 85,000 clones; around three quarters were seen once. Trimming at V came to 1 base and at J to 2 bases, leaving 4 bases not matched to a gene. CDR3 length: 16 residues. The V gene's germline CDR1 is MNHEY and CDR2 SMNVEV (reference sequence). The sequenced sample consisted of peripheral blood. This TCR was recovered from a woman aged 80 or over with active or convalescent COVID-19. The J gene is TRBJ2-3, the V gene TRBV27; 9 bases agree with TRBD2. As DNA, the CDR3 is TGTGCCAGCAGTTTATGGGGCGGGGGGGTCACAGATACGCAGTATTTT. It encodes CASSLWGGGVTDTQYF.